This passage covers 26 T cell receptor beta chains from one sample sequenced in a study of graft-versus-host responses after intestinal transplantation. Produced via immunoSEQ multiplex PCR; TCRdb's table is partial and in-frame only. The sample consists of 99,000 or so clones, roughly 92% of them appearing once. These TCRs' antigens remain unknown. The starting material was unstimulated CD8+ T cells sorted from spleen or lymph node cells, obtained before transplant. The source of these receptors is a human donor who was the organ donor for an intestinal transplant.

This chain links TRBV28 with TRBJ1-1, with 7 bases lining up with TRBD1. The CDR3 runs to 15 residues. CDR1 and CDR2 from the germline V gene are MDHEN and SYDVKM. The V gene end was trimmed by 5 bases and the J gene end by 3 bases; junction bases not matched to a gene: 9. The CDR3 DNA is TGTGCCAGCAGTAAGACAGGGATTTGGGACACTGAAGCTTTCTTT. This encodes CASSKTGIWDTEAFF.

The chain recombines TRBV10-3 with TRBJ2-1, with 8 bases matching TRBD1. CDR3 size: 13 residues. From germline, CDR1 is ENHRY and CDR2 SYGVKD. Germline trimming cut 9 bases from V and 8 bases from J; bases unmatched to any gene: 9. The CDR3 DNA reads as TGTGCCATAGGACAGGGTCGCGAGGATGAGCAGTTCTTC. Encoded protein: CAIGQGREDEQFF.

The chain recombines TRBV15 with TRBJ2-3; D is uncertain. Per the germline V gene, CDR1 is LNHNV and CDR2 is YYDKDF (reference sequence). With 4 bases removed from V and 2 bases from J, the gap between germline ends came to 7 bases. The CDR3 length is 13 residues. The CDR3, as DNA: TGTGCCACCAGCACTAGAGACACAGATACGCAGTATTTT. This gives the protein CATSTRDTDTQYF.

This chain uses TRBV5-1 with TRBJ1-1, with D hard to call. This CDR3 region has 11 residues. CDR1 is SGHRS, CDR2 YFSETQ, per germline. Trimming shortened V by 0 bases and J by 8 bases, and 5 bases separated the two germline ends. For the CDR3, the DNA is TGCGCCAGCAGCTTGGACAGCGAAGCTTTCTTT. As protein: CASSLDSEAFF.

The chain carries TRBV25-1 and TRBJ1-5; unclear D gene. The CDR3 is made up of 17 amino acids. Germline CDR1 is MGHDK and CDR2 is SYGVNS. Trimming took off 4 bases at V and 1 base at J, with 17 bases between the two ends. In nucleotides, the CDR3 is TGTGCCAGCAGTGGCTTCAGCGAGCCGGGAAGCAATCAGCCCCAGCATTTT. Translated: CASSGFSEPGSNQPQHF.

The V call is TRBV15, the J call TRBJ1-2; 10 bases line up with TRBD1. Germline CDR1 reads LNHNV; CDR2 reads YYDKDF (reference sequence). This CDR3 has 15 amino acids. J lost 6 bases, V lost 4 bases, and 8 bases had no gene match. The CDR3 nucleotides are TGTGCCACCAGCAAGGGGTGGACAGGGGGGAATGGCTACACCTTC. The encoded protein is CATSKGWTGGNGYTF.

The table lists this clone with a few counts. The chain uses TRBV5-6 and TRBJ2-7; the match to TRBD2 covers 7 bases. The CDR3 extends over 12 amino acids. CDR1 and CDR2 from the germline V gene are SGHDT and YYEEEE. V shed 4 bases and J 8 bases; nucleotides not matched to a gene: 6. CDR3 amino acids: CASSHTSDQQYF. As DNA, the CDR3 is TGTGCCAGCAGCCATACTAGCGATCAGCAGTACTTC.

V gene TRBV28 combines with J gene TRBJ2-7; 7 nucleotides agree with TRBD2. Germline V gene sequence: CDR1 MDHEN, CDR2 SYDVKM. Trimming cost V 6 bases and J 7 bases; bases outside gene matches: 12. The CDR3 length is 14 residues. CDR3: CASRRGSLGREQYF. CDR3 bases: TGTGCCAGCAGGCGCGGGAGTCTCGGGAGGGAGCAGTACTTC.

V and J are TRBV11-2 and TRBJ2-7, with 7 nucleotides matching TRBD2. Trimming removed 4 bases from V and 3 bases from J; junction bases left unmatched: 0. Per the germline V gene, CDR1 is SGHAT and CDR2 is FQNNGV. The CDR3 is made up of 12 amino acids. The CDR3 sequence is CASSWTSYEQYF. CDR3 DNA: TGTGCCAGCAGCTGGACTAGCTACGAGCAGTACTTC.

The genes are TRBV28 and TRBJ2-5, with 7 nucleotides matching TRBD1. The J call is uncertain, as TRBJ2-7 better fits the DNA end. The CDR3 spans 13 residues. Germline lookup yields CDR1 MDHEN and CDR2 SYDVKM. CDR3 sequence reads: CASSLGTDNEQYF. CDR3 DNA: TGTGCCAGCAGTTTGGGGACAGACAACGAGCAGTACTTC.

The V and J genes are TRBV4-2 and TRBJ2-7, with TRBD1 matching over 11 bases. V shed 6 bases and J 7 bases; nucleotides not matched to a gene: 8. The CDR3 loop spans 14 amino acids. From germline, CDR1 is LGHNA and CDR2 YNFKEQ. Here the CDR3 DNA reads TGTGCCAGCAGTTCCAGGACAGGGGGCTTGGAGCAGTACTTC. It codes for CASSSRTGGLEQYF.

The V call is TRBV19, the J call TRBJ2-3; D remains ambiguous. Per the germline V gene, CDR1 is LNHDA and CDR2 is SQIVND (reference sequence). The ends were cut back, 2 bases at V and 2 bases at J, with 5 bases in the middle. The CDR3 is 13 residues long. The CDR3 loop is CASSIPNTDTQYF. DNA for the CDR3: TGTGCCAGTAGTATACCTAACACAGATACGCAGTATTTT. Combining the CDR3 with reference TRBV19 and TRBJ2-3 gives the whole variable domain DGGITQSPKYLFRKEGQNVTLSCEQNLNHDAMYWYRQDPGQGLRLIYYSQIVNDFQKGDIAEGYSVSREKKESFPLTVTSAQKNPTAFYLCASSIPNTDTQYFGPGTRLTVL.

This clone showed up just a few times. The rearrangement links TRBV10-3 to TRBJ1-1, with 9 bases that match TRBD1. J was trimmed by 4 bases and V by 4 bases; bases with no gene match: 7. Per the germline V gene, CDR1 is ENHRY and CDR2 is SYGVKD. The CDR3 spans 15 residues. The CDR3 sequence: CAISVYRDRVTEAFF. CDR3 coding DNA: TGTGCCATCAGTGTATACCGGGACAGGGTCACTGAAGCTTTCTTT.

The CDR3 DNA reads TGCAGCGTTGAAGGATGGGTAGGCGGTACCTACGAGCAGTACTTC. Its protein product is CSVEGWVGGTYEQYF. The chain carries TRBV29-1 and TRBJ2-7; D unclear. Germline CDR1 reads SQVTM; CDR2 reads ANQGSEA. There are 15 residues in the CDR3. V was shortened by 1 base and J by 2 bases, with 15 bases between the two germline ends.

This CDR3 reads CASSLRVGATEAFF. The CDR3 DNA sequence: TGCGCCAGCAGCCTGCGAGTGGGGGCCACTGAAGCTTTCTTT. The V call is TRBV5-1, the J call TRBJ1-1; tentative D call: TRBD1 (6 bases). V was trimmed by 4 bases and J by 4 bases, leaving 14 bases between them. The CDR3 sequence is 14 residues long. Germline CDR1 and CDR2: SGHRS and YFSETQ.

This clone was detected once. Germline and junction disagree at one end, which may indicate a read error. The genes are TRBV6-1 and TRBJ2-1; 12 bases map to TRBD2. The CDR3 sequence is 15 residues long. Germline V gene data show CDR1 as MNHNS and CDR2 as SASEGT. The CDR3 region has the DNA TGTGCCAGCAGTGAACTGGGAGGTCTAGCGGGAGGGCCGCTCTTC. Translating gives CASSELGGLAGGPLF.

The chain is built from TRBV19 and TRBJ2-1; TRBD2 aligns across 10 bases. In germline, CDR1 is LNHDA, CDR2 SQIVND (reference sequence). The CDR3 totals 17 residues. Trimming removed 5 bases from V and 5 bases from J; junction bases left unmatched: 12. The CDR3 reads CASSPFLAGVPNNEQFF. The CDR3 DNA follows: TGTGCCAGTAGTCCCTTCCTAGCGGGGGTGCCTAACAATGAGCAGTTCTTC.

The gene calls are TRBV11-2 and TRBJ2-5, with TRBD1 matching over 10 bases. The V gene end was trimmed by 3 bases and the J gene end by 4 bases; junction bases not matched to a gene: 11. The CDR3 has 17 amino acids. Germline V gives CDR1 SGHAT, CDR2 FQNNGV. The CDR3 protein is CASSFSPGQGLGETQYF. CDR3 in DNA: TGTGCCAGCAGCTTTTCGCCGGGACAGGGGTTAGGAGAGACCCAGTACTTC.

This sequence joins TRBV10-3 and TRBJ2-7; 11 positions agree with TRBD1. Germline assignment: CDR1 ENHRY and CDR2 SYGVKD. CDR3 length equals 14 residues. V was clipped by 6 bases and J by 3 bases; unmatched bases: 4. In nucleotides, the CDR3 is TGTGCCATCAGCCCCGGGACAGGGGGCTACGAGCAGTACTTC. Translating it yields CAISPGTGGYEQYF.

The CDR3 bases are TGTGCCAGCAGCCGCCGGACAGCCGAAGAGACCCAGTACTTC. Amino acids: CASSRRTAEETQYF. This chain connects TRBV7-9 to TRBJ2-5; tentative D call: TRBD1 (6 bases). This CDR3 is built from 14 residues. Germline V gene sequence: CDR1 SEHNR, CDR2 FQNEAQ (reference sequence). V was clipped by 5 bases and J by 3 bases, with 13 bases between them.

The chain employs TRBV15 and TRBJ1-2, with 7 bases lining up with TRBD1. V lost 8 bases, J lost 5 bases, and 14 bases stayed unmatched. This CDR3 has 15 amino acids. Germline values: CDR1 LNHNV, CDR2 YYDKDF (reference sequence). The CDR3 spells CATPLRQGPLYGYTF. The CDR3 DNA is TGTGCCACCCCCCTTCGACAGGGCCCCCTTTATGGCTACACCTTC.

The sample holds a few counts of this clone. The rearrangement uses TRBV5-6 and TRBJ1-1, with 7 bases aligning to TRBD1. Germline CDR1 reads SGHDT; CDR2 reads YYEEEE. J gave up 3 bases and V 6 bases, and 2 bases lay outside the gene matches. This CDR3 comprises 12 residues. Here the CDR3 reads CASTTGYTEAFF. CDR3 bases: TGTGCCAGCACGACAGGGTACACTGAAGCTTTCTTT. Variable domain in full (rest from reference TRBV5-6 and TRBJ1-1): DAGVTQSPTHLIKTRGQQVTLRCSPKSGHDTVSWYQQALGQGPQFIFQYYEEEERQRGNFPDRFSGHQFPNYSSELNVNALLLGDSALYLCASTTGYTEAFFGQGTRLTVV.

The rearrangement joins TRBV4-2 to TRBJ1-1, with 8 nucleotides matching TRBD1. This CDR3 is 15 amino acids long. Germline V gene sequence: CDR1 LGHNA, CDR2 YNFKEQ. V lost 4 bases, J lost 3 bases, and 7 bases stayed unmatched. The DNA for the CDR3 is TGTGCCAGCAGCCCGGGACAGGCCCTTGACACTGAAGCTTTCTTT. Protein sequence: CASSPGQALDTEAFF.

CDR3 bases: TGTGCCACCACGGGGGGGCAGGCAGATACGCAGTATTTT. The encoded protein is CATTGGQADTQYF. V gene TRBV7-9 combines with J gene TRBJ2-3, with 8 bases matching TRBD2. There are 13 residues in the CDR3. Unmatched junction bases numbered 7, after V lost 10 bases and J lost 4 bases. Per germline, CDR1 SEHNR and CDR2 FQNEAQ (reference sequence).

This clone was counted only a few times. The chain links TRBV14 to TRBJ1-3; 7 bases fit TRBD1. From germline, CDR1 is SGHDN and CDR2 FVKESK. Trimming removed 5 bases from V and 2 bases from J; junction bases left unmatched: 9. The CDR3 is 16 amino acids. CDR3 protein: CASSSRTGYPGNTIYF. For the CDR3, the DNA is TGTGCCAGCAGCTCGAGGACAGGATACCCTGGAAACACCATATATTTT. Full variable domain (rest looked up from reference TRBV14 and TRBJ1-3): EAGVTQFPSHSVIEKGQTVTLRCDPISGHDNLYWYRRVMGKEIKFLLHFVKESKQDESGMPNNRFLAERTGGTYSTLKVQPAELEDSGVYFCASSSRTGYPGNTIYFGEGSWLTVV.

This clone was seen a single time. The chain carries TRBV7-6 and TRBJ1-1, with 8 bases matching TRBD1. Germline CDR1 SGHVS, CDR2 FNYEAQ. The CDR3 totals 15 residues. After removal of 5 bases from V and 0 bases from J, the junction contained 5 bases not matched to a gene. The DNA of the CDR3 is TGTGCCAGCAGCCTCCAACAGGGGGTGAACACTGAAGCTTTCTTT. As protein: CASSLQQGVNTEAFF.